The subject of this entry is one T cell receptor (beta chain). Its antigen is as yet unknown. This sample is part of a study of OX40 agonist ivuxolimab in advanced cancers. Study-wide context: Patients were treated with ivuxolimab, an agonistic anti-OX40 (CD134) antibody. Findings and caveats of the study: The investigators did not determine what antigen specificity the expanded peripheral T cells had.

This CDR3 contains 14 residues. V lost 5 bases, J lost 5 bases, and 15 bases lay in between. The germline CDR1 and CDR2 sequences are MGHRA and YSYEKL. This table comes from immunoSEQ multiplex PCR, and its TCRdb copy is limited to in-frame clones, with some not included. The data contain 65,000 to 85,000 clones, about nine tenths of them singletons. Material: CD4+ or CD8+ T cells sorted from blood, obtained in a trial of the OX40 agonist ivuxolimab. The TCR sequence derives from an adult with an advanced solid tumor such as melanoma, head and neck, liver or kidney cancer. The V gene is TRBV4-1, the J gene TRBJ1-1; the D is unclear. The CDR3 spells CASSALGLGTEAFF. The CDR3 coding sequence is TGCGCCAGCAGCGCGCTGGGTTTAGGGACTGAAGCTTTCTTT.